This T cell receptor (beta chain) emerged from a study of T cell responses to AZD1222 COVID-19 vaccine. Findings and limits, study-wide: White British people made up most donors, females outnumbered males, and clonal diversity was possibly underestimated.

Only in-frame clones appear in the TCRdb table, and some are missing; sequencing was by immunoSEQ multiplex PCR. The data show 130,000 or so clones, with approximately 88% seen just once and approximately 3.1% held by the top ten. This clone was found a few times. No antigen is known for it. The sample in question was peripheral blood, obtained on day 0 of AZD1222 vaccination. This TCR was recovered from an adult in good health.

The chain's CDR3 is CSAYDTYEQYF. CDR3 bases: TGCAGTGCCTACGACACCTACGAGCAGTACTTC. The chain is built from TRBV20-1 and TRBJ2-7, with D unresolved. There are 11 residues in the CDR3. The ends were cut back, 6 bases at V and 2 bases at J, with 8 bases in the middle. The germline CDR1 and CDR2 sequences are DFQATT and SNEGSKA (reference sequence).